This TCR beta chain was identified during a study of blood T cell repertoires in COVID-19. Sequencing was performed with immunoSEQ multiplex PCR; in TCRdb, only in-frame clones are kept and a portion is missing. Of more than 300,000 clones in the sample, under 90% are singletons; the top ten hold less than 9.5%. This clone has a single count. Germline values: CDR1 MGHDK, CDR2 SYGVNS. The CDR3 totals 11 residues. Trimming stripped 5 bases from V and 4 bases from J, with 5 bases between. The chain uses TRBV25-1 and TRBJ1-2; no firm D call. The TCR originated in a woman under 40 who had recovered from COVID-19. Sequencing was done on a sample of PBMCs or T cells enriched from blood (not recorded which). CDR3 nucleotides: TGTGCCAGCAGTTCAGGCTATGGCTACACCTTC. It yields the protein CASSSGYGYTF.